This TCR beta chain is from a study of blood T cell repertoires in COVID-19. Germline CDR1 is MNHEY and CDR2 is SMNVEV (reference sequence). Trimming left V 3 bases short and J 5 bases short, with 8 bases between. CDR3 length equals 13 residues. This clone showed up just once. Clones were sequenced by immunoSEQ multiplex PCR, and TCRdb holds only the in-frame ones, with some missing. Of 200,000 to 250,000 clones listed, over 70% are singletons. Sequencing used peripheral blood. The gene calls are TRBV27 and TRBJ2-1, with D hard to call. The sequence came from a woman aged 70 to 79 with acute or convalescent COVID-19. CDR3 protein: CASSFFPNNEQFF. The DNA for the CDR3 is TGTGCCAGCAGTTTTTTCCCTAACAATGAGCAGTTCTTC.